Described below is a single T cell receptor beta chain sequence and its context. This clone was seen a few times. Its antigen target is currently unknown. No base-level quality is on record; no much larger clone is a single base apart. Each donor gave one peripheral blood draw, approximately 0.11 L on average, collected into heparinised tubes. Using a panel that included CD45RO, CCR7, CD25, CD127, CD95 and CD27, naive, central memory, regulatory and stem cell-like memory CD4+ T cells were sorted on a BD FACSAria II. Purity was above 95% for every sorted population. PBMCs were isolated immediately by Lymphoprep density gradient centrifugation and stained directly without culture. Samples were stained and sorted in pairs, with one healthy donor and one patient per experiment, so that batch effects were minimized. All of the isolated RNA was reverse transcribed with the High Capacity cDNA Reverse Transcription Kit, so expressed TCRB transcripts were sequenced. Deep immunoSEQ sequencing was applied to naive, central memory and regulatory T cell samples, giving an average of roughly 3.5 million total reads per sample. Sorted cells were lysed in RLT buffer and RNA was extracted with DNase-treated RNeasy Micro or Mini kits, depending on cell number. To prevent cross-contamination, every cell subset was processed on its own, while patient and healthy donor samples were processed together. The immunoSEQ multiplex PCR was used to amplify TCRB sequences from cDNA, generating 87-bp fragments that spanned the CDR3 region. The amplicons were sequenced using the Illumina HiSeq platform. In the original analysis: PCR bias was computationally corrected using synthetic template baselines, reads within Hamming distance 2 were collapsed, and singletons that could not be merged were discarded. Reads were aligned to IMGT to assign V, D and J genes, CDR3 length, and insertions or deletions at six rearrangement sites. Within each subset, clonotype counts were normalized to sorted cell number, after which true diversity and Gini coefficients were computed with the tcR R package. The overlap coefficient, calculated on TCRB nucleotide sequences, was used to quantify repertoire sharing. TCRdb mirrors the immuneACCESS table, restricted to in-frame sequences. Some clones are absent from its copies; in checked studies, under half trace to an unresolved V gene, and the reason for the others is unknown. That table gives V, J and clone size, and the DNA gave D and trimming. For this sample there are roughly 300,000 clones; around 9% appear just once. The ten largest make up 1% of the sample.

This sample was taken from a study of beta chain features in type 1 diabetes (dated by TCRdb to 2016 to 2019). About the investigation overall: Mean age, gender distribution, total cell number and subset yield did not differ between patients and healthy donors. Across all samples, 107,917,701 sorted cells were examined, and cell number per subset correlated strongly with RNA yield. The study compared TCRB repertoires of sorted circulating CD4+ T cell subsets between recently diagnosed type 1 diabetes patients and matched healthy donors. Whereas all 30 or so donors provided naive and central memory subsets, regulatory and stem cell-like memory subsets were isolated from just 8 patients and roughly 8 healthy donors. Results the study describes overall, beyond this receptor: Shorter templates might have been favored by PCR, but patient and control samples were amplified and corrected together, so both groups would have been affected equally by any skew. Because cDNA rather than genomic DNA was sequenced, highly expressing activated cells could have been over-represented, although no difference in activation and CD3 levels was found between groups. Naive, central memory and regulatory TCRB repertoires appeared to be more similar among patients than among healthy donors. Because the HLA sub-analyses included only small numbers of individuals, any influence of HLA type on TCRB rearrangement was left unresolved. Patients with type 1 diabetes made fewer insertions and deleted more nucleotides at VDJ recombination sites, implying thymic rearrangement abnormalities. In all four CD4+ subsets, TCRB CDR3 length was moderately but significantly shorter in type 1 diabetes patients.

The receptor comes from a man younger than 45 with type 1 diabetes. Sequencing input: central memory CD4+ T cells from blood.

The bases read TGTGCCAGCAGCCAAGAGCGGGGGGGACAAGAGACCCAGTACTTC. This is translated as CASSQERGGQETQYF. The sequence joins TRBV4-2 to TRBJ2-5; 9 bases in the junction line up with TRBD2. The CDR3 numbers 15 residues from cysteine through phenylalanine. The retained sequence is limited to the CDR3, 45 bases, with the frame set at the first base. From a lookup of the germline V gene, CDR1 and CDR2 are LGHNA and YNFKEQ. V and J are trimmed by 0 bases and 2 bases, and the gene matches miss 1 base of the junction.